Below are 18 T cell receptor beta chains sequenced from a single sample in a study of blood T cell repertoires in COVID-19. Profiling relied on immunoSEQ multiplex PCR, and the TCRdb table lists in-frame clones only, not all of them. The table records some 110,000 clones, roughly 80% of them present only once. The specimen was peripheral blood. Receptors were obtained from a man aged 60 to 69 with acute or convalescent COVID-19.

The chain recombines TRBV5-1 with TRBJ2-7; D gene unclear. This CDR3 region has 12 residues. Per the germline V gene, CDR1 is SGHRS and CDR2 is YFSETQ. The germline V and J ends were trimmed by 0 bases and 2 bases, with 3 bases remaining between them. CDR3 in amino acids: CASSLDTYEQYF. The CDR3 bases are TGCGCCAGCAGCTTGGATACCTACGAGCAGTACTTC.

The gene calls are TRBV19 and TRBJ1-1, with 9 bases aligning to TRBD1. Per germline, CDR1 LNHDA and CDR2 SQIVND (reference sequence). Trimming at V came to 3 bases and at J to 2 bases, leaving 13 bases not matched to a gene. The CDR3 length is 18 residues. In DNA form, the CDR3 reads TGTGCCAGTAGTATCCGACAGGGGGTTCAGGGTGTTAACACTGAAGCTTTCTTT. Residues: CASSIRQGVQGVNTEAFF.

About this clone itself: The identical CDR3 is also encoded by other nucleotide sequences in the sample. This sequence joins TRBV7-3 and TRBJ2-2; D may be TRBD2 (5 bases). Germline values: CDR1 SGHTA, CDR2 FQGTGA. Trimming removed 5 bases at V and 3 bases at J, with 13 bases between. The CDR3 contains 15 residues. CDR3 sequence (DNA): TGTGCCAGCAGCCTAAACCGGGGAGACACCGGGGAGCTGTTTTTT. This codes for CASSLNRGDTGELFF.

The chain couples TRBV6-5 to TRBJ2-7, with 7 nucleotides matching TRBD2. Germline V gives CDR1 MNHEY, CDR2 SVGAGI. V lost 0 bases to trimming and J lost 4 bases; unmatched junction nucleotides: 6. This CDR3 has 15 residues. The CDR3 coding sequence is TGTGCCAGCAGTTACTCGGGCTCGGGGGGATACGAGCAGTACTTC. Its translation: CASSYSGSGGYEQYF.

This chain connects TRBV7-2 to TRBJ2-3, with 8 bases aligning to TRBD2. CDR3 length: 15 amino acids. After removal of 2 bases from V and 6 bases from J, the junction contained 7 bases not matched to a gene. Germline-derived CDR1 and CDR2 are SGHTA and FQGNSA. The CDR3, as DNA: TGTGCCAGCAGCTTACTCGCTAAGCGGGAGGATACGCAGTATTTT. Translation: CASSLLAKREDTQYF.

The chain combines TRBV25-1 with TRBJ1-2; D perhaps matches TRBD1 (6 bases). In germline, CDR1 is MGHDK, CDR2 SYGVNS. This CDR3 comprises 14 residues. V dropped 8 bases and J dropped 2 bases, with 15 bases sitting between them. DNA for the CDR3: TGTGCCAGCGCAGGCACAGGGATGAACTATGGCTACACCTTC. It codes for CASAGTGMNYGYTF.

CDR3 DNA: TGTGCCAGCAGCACTACAGGGGCCGGGGGCACAGATACGCAGTATTTT. Its protein is CASSTTGAGGTDTQYF. V and J are TRBV7-9 and TRBJ2-3, with TRBD1 matching over 7 bases. CDR3 size: 16 residues. The V and J ends lost 5 bases and 1 base, in that order; junction bases with no gene match: 9. The germline V gene has CDR1 SEHNR and CDR2 FQNEAQ (reference sequence).

This clone was seen only once. This chain connects TRBV6-1 to TRBJ1-4; 10 nucleotides match TRBD1. V trimming: 1 base; J trimming: 7 bases; junction bases outside the gene matches: 3. The CDR3 is 15 residues long. Germline CDR1 and CDR2: MNHNS and SASEGT. The CDR3 here is CASSEGDRGFEKLFF. CDR3 coding DNA: TGTGCCAGCAGTGAAGGGGACAGGGGATTTGAAAAACTGTTTTTT.

The chain carries TRBV10-2 and TRBJ1-1; 8 nucleotides align to TRBD1. The CDR3 contains 13 residues. The germline CDR1 and CDR2 sequences are WSHSY and SAAADI. V shed 8 bases and J 0 bases; nucleotides not matched to a gene: 2. In DNA form, the CDR3 reads TGCGCCAGCTCGGGACAGGTGAACACTGAAGCTTTCTTT. Its translation is CASSGQVNTEAFF.

The CDR3 region is CASSYRSSTDTQYF. Here the CDR3 DNA reads TGTGCCAGCAGTTACCGGTCTAGCACAGATACGCAGTATTTT. The rearrangement joins TRBV6-5 to TRBJ2-3; D gene ambiguous. Per the germline V gene, CDR1 is MNHEY and CDR2 is SVGAGI. The CDR3 spans 14 residues. V was shortened by 2 bases and J by 0 bases, with 6 bases between the two germline ends.

The chain is built from TRBV6-1 and TRBJ2-7; 8 bases align to TRBD2. The trim removed 1 base at V and 4 bases at J, leaving 3 bases unmatched. CDR3 size: 14 residues. CDR1 and CDR2 from the germline V gene are MNHNS and SASEGT. The CDR3 nucleotides are TGTGCCAGCAGTGAAGGGGCGGGGGGTTACGAGCAGTACTTC. Its protein is CASSEGAGGYEQYF.

This rearrangement joins TRBV7-2 to TRBJ1-4; perhaps TRBD1 as D (6 bases). The V gene lost 4 bases and the J gene lost 5 bases, with 14 bases spanning the gap. Germline V CDR1 and CDR2: SGHTA, FQGNSA. CDR3 length: 15 residues. The CDR3 protein is CASSSSRQGNEKLFF. As DNA, the CDR3 is TGTGCCAGCAGCTCCTCAAGGCAGGGGAATGAAAAACTGTTTTTT.

The gene calls are TRBV18 and TRBJ1-1, with TRBD1 matching over 9 bases. This CDR3 is built from 16 residues. Germline V gene lookup returns CDR1 KGHSH and CDR2 LQKENI. V trimming: 6 bases; J trimming: 4 bases; junction bases outside the gene matches: 12. Here the CDR3 reads CASSLSLDRGSTEAFF. Written as DNA, the CDR3 is TGTGCCAGCTCTCTCAGCCTGGACAGGGGCTCCACTGAAGCTTTCTTT.

In DNA form, the CDR3 reads TGTGCCAGTCGAGCGAGACAGGTGAATAATTCACCCCTCCACTTT. Translated, it gives CASRARQVNNSPLHF. The chain is built from TRBV2 and TRBJ1-6, with D possibly being TRBD1 (6 bases). Trimming left V 9 bases short and J 5 bases short, with 17 bases between. CDR3 length: 15 amino acids. In germline, CDR1 is SNHLY, CDR2 FYNNEI.

This chain links TRBV19 with TRBJ2-1; 8 bases map to TRBD1. The ends lost 3 bases at V and 6 bases at J; junction bases unmatched: 1. The CDR3 is 13 amino acids. Germline V gives CDR1 LNHDA, CDR2 SQIVND (reference sequence). The CDR3 nucleotides are TGTGCCAGTAGTATTCAGGGGGCCAATGAGCAGTTCTTC. This gives the protein CASSIQGANEQFF.

The chain employs TRBV7-6 and TRBJ2-1; D is unresolved. V lost 0 bases to trimming and J lost 10 bases, with 19 bases between them. Germline assignment: CDR1 SGHVS and CDR2 FNYEAQ. This CDR3 spans 16 amino acids. CDR3 nucleotide sequence: TGTGCCAGCAGCTTAGCGAGTATAGCCCTCTCTGGGGAGCAGTTCTTC. This sequence encodes CASSLASIALSGEQFF.

This clone has just one count. The V call is TRBV7-2, the J call TRBJ2-3; the match to TRBD2 covers 8 bases. This CDR3 region has 16 residues. Germline V gene lookup returns CDR1 SGHTA and CDR2 FQGNSA. J gave up 3 bases and V 5 bases, and 10 bases lay outside the gene matches. The CDR3 coding sequence is TGTGCCAGCAGCGCCTCCGGGACTAGTAGGACAGATACGCAGTATTTT. This gives the protein CASSASGTSRTDTQYF.

V and J are TRBV12-5 and TRBJ2-5, with a possible D match to TRBD2 (7 bases). This CDR3 comprises 16 residues. Trimming took 1 base from V and 2 from J, leaving 14 bases between them. CDR1 and CDR2 (germline): LGHNT, FRNRAP. The CDR3 here is CASGLGEGTLQETQYF. The CDR3 coding sequence is TGTGCTAGTGGTTTGGGGGAGGGGACACTGCAAGAGACCCAGTACTTC. The full variable domain, with the rest looked up from reference TRBV12-5 and TRBJ2-5, is DARVTQTPRHKVTEMGQEVTMRCQPILGHNTVFWYRQTMMQGLELLAYFRNRAPLDDSGMPKDRFSAEMPDATLATLKIQPSEPRDSAVYFCASGLGEGTLQETQYFGPGTRLLVL.